Sequencing of this TCR beta chain was carried out in a study of cytomegalovirus exposure and HLA in healthy donors. Overall study context: The 95 to 150 validation repertoires used a platform that matched the one used for the 666 first-cohort repertoires, as a later analysis reported.

Study-wide points: It was reportedly the case that the classifier diagnosed cytomegalovirus status with high specificity and sensitivity. The listing of 150 to 200 TCR beta chains classed them as cytomegalovirus-associated.

The repertoire was sequenced with immunoSEQ multiplex PCR; TCRdb's copy has only in-frame clones and lacks some. Among about 180,000 clones listed, approximately 81% were seen once. This clone appeared a few times. Antigen unknown. The donors were members of the validation cohort, which comprised 120 subjects and was separate from the first cohort of about 700 subjects. The CDR3 sequence is 17 residues long. Trimming took 6 bases from V and 3 from J; bases not matched to a gene: 15. Germline V CDR1 and CDR2: LGHNT, FRNRAP. This clonotype originated in a man younger than 35 in good health and CMV-seropositive. The gene calls are TRBV12-5 and TRBJ1-2; 8 nucleotides match TRBD1. The specimen was PBMCs. The CDR3 nucleotides are TGTGCTAGTGGCCCCGGACAGGGAGGCCGGGTGTACTATGGCTACACCTTC. It is translated as CASGPGQGGRVYYGYTF.